These 15 T cell receptor beta chains came from one sample sequenced in a study of Tregs in tolerant kidney transplant recipients. Assay used: immunoSEQ multiplex PCR; TCRdb lists only in-frame clones, some missing. Among fewer than 100,000 clones listed, more than 85% were seen once. Source: Tregs from blood, taken before the transplant. The receptors were sampled from a human donor who received a combined kidney and bone marrow transplant.

By share of the sample, this clone is medium-sized. J is TRBJ1-2 and V is TRBV19, with unresolved D. The CDR3 totals 13 residues. Germline assignment: CDR1 LNHDA and CDR2 SQIVND (reference sequence). Trimming removed 3 bases at V and 3 bases at J, with 8 bases between. This CDR3 is CASSIGGHYGYTF. The CDR3 coding sequence is TGTGCCAGTAGTATTGGCGGACACTATGGCTACACCTTC. Based on the CDR3 plus reference TRBV19 and TRBJ1-2, the full variable domain is DGGITQSPKYLFRKEGQNVTLSCEQNLNHDAMYWYRQDPGQGLRLIYYSQIVNDFQKGDIAEGYSVSREKKESFPLTVTSAQKNPTAFYLCASSIGGHYGYTFGSGTRLTVV.

The V call is TRBV7-9, the J call TRBJ2-5; D is perhaps TRBD1 (6 bases). This CDR3 spans 13 amino acids. V was pared by 7 bases and J by 4 bases, with 13 bases between. Germline V gives CDR1 SEHNR, CDR2 FQNEAQ (reference sequence). The DNA of the CDR3 is TGTGCCAGCATCCACAGGGCGGGAGAGACCCAGTACTTC. It encodes CASIHRAGETQYF.

The rearrangement joins TRBV18 to TRBJ2-2; the match to TRBD1 covers 8 bases. This CDR3 contains 15 residues. V was pared by 3 bases and J by 4 bases, with 4 bases of the junction left unmatched. CDR1 and CDR2 from the germline V gene are KGHSH and LQKENI. For the CDR3, the DNA is TGTGCCAGCTCACCTGACAGGGGTATCACCGGGGAGCTGTTTTTT. Its protein is CASSPDRGITGELFF.

The chain uses TRBV5-6 and TRBJ2-3; TRBD2 might be the D (5 bases). The germline V gene encodes CDR1 SGHDT and CDR2 YYEEEE. The V end lost 1 base, the J end lost 2 bases, and 17 bases lay between the germline ends. The CDR3 totals 17 residues. The CDR3 spells CASSLMAGWGFTDTQYF. The CDR3 region has the DNA TGTGCCAGCAGCTTGATGGCGGGCTGGGGTTTCACAGATACGCAGTATTTT.

The V call is TRBV11-1, the J call TRBJ2-5; 10 bases match TRBD2. The CDR3 spans 15 residues. The J segment lost 3 bases and the V segment lost 1 base, leaving 2 bases of the junction unmatched. From germline, CDR1 is SGHAT and CDR2 FQDESV (reference sequence). The CDR3 protein is CASSLGLAGEETQYF. CDR3 coding DNA: TGTGCCAGCAGCTTAGGCCTAGCGGGAGAAGAGACCCAGTACTTC.

J is TRBJ2-6 and V is TRBV30, with TRBD1 identical over 7 bases. There are 17 residues in the CDR3. The V and J ends lost 0 bases and 3 bases, in that order; junction bases with no gene match: 8. Germline V gene data show CDR1 as GTSNPN and CDR2 as SVGIG (reference sequence). This CDR3 is CAWSVLRGQRGANVLTF. The CDR3 coding sequence is TGTGCCTGGAGTGTACTAAGGGGGCAGCGTGGGGCCAACGTCCTGACTTTC.

This rearrangement joins TRBV5-6 to TRBJ1-1; D not certain. Germline CDR1 and CDR2: SGHDT and YYEEEE. The CDR3 is made up of 15 amino acids. The V and J ends lost 1 base and 0 bases respectively, with 10 bases between them. CDR3 bases: TGTGCCAGCAGCTTGCGGGGATCGATGAACACTGAAGCTTTCTTT. As protein: CASSLRGSMNTEAFF.

V gene TRBV19 combines with J gene TRBJ2-3; TRBD2 aligns across 7 bases. V shed 8 bases and J 6 bases; nucleotides not matched to a gene: 11. The CDR3 covers 14 residues. Germline assignment: CDR1 LNHDA and CDR2 SQIVND (reference sequence). The CDR3 here is CASQTGGRPDTQYF. The CDR3, as DNA: TGTGCCAGTCAAACGGGAGGTCGACCCGATACGCAGTATTTT.

This clone has a single count. The chain couples TRBV7-9 to TRBJ2-1; tentative D call: TRBD2 (6 bases). The CDR3 is made up of 14 amino acids. Per the germline V gene, CDR1 is SEHNR and CDR2 is FQNEAQ (reference sequence). V shed 5 bases and J shed 4 bases, with 12 bases lying between them. CDR3 protein: CASSNRDFYNEQFF. In DNA form, the CDR3 reads TGTGCCAGCAGCAACCGGGACTTTTACAATGAGCAGTTCTTC.

The chain is built from TRBV19 and TRBJ1-5, with no clear D. CDR3 size: 15 residues. The V end was cut by 0 bases, the J end by 7 bases, with 13 bases between. Germline V gives CDR1 LNHDA, CDR2 SQIVND (reference sequence). CDR3 DNA: TGTGCCAGTAGTATAGATGTGGGGTACCGACAGCCCCAGCATTTT. Translation gives CASSIDVGYRQPQHF.

A single count supports this clone. The chain is built from TRBV28 and TRBJ1-2; 7 bases are shared with TRBD1. This CDR3 contains 14 residues. With 2 bases clipped from V and 7 bases from J, the junction kept 7 bases outside the gene matches. Germline CDR1 MDHEN, CDR2 SYDVKM. This chain's CDR3 is CASSLRAGGFGYTF. The CDR3 DNA reads TGTGCCAGCAGTTTAAGGGCAGGGGGTTTTGGCTACACCTTC.

The chain couples TRBV28 to TRBJ1-5; D gene uncertain. Trimming took off 8 bases at V and 4 bases at J, with 9 bases between the two ends. The V gene's germline CDR1 is MDHEN and CDR2 SYDVKM. This CDR3 is built from 12 residues. The CDR3 DNA reads as TGTGCCAGCCTCGAAGGGAATCAGCCCCAGCATTTT. Translating gives CASLEGNQPQHF.

This rearrangement joins TRBV9 to TRBJ2-2, with TRBD1 identical over 10 bases. This CDR3 spans 14 amino acids. Germline CDR1 reads SGDLS; CDR2 reads YYNGEE. With V trimmed by 3 bases and J by 4 bases, 0 bases remained unmatched. The CDR3 DNA reads as TGTGCCAGCAGCGGACAGGGGGCCACCGGGGAGCTGTTTTTT. This sequence encodes CASSGQGATGELFF.

V gene TRBV15 combines with J gene TRBJ2-3; D could derive from TRBD1 or TRBD2 (5 bases each). The CDR3 loop spans 15 amino acids. V lost 3 bases and J lost 2, with 12 bases in between. CDR1 is LNHNV and CDR2 is YYDKDF in the germline V gene (reference sequence). Here the CDR3 reads CATSSDHGATDTQYF. CDR3 sequence (DNA): TGTGCCACCAGCAGTGATCACGGGGCCACAGATACGCAGTATTTT.

The chain links TRBV27 to TRBJ2-2; no firm D call. V lost 2 bases and J 4 bases, leaving 5 bases between the germline ends. The CDR3 loop spans 13 amino acids. The germline CDR1 and CDR2 sequences are MNHEY and SMNVEV (reference sequence). As DNA, the CDR3 is TGTGCCAGCAGTTTACAGTCCACCGGGGAGCTGTTTTTT. Amino acid sequence: CASSLQSTGELFF.